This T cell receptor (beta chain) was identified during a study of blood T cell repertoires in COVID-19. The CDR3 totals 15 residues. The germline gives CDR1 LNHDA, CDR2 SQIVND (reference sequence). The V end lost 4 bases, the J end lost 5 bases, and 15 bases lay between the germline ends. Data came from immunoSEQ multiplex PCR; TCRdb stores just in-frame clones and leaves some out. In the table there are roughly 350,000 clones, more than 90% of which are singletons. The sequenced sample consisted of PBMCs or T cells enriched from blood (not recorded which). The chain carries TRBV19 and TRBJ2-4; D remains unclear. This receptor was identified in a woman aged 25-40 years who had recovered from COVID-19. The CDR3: CASSTLTTIQNIQYF. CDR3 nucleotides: TGTGCCAGTAGTACCCTGACAACAATCCAAAACATTCAGTACTTC.